The 22 T cell receptor beta chains in this list originate from one sample, sequenced in a study of blood T cell repertoires in COVID-19. Sequencing used immunoSEQ multiplex PCR; TCRdb keeps in-frame clones, though not all of them. Of some 88,000 clones in the sample, about 90% were seen once. The source material was peripheral blood. These receptors were collected from a human donor with active COVID-19. The donor label of this sample is uncertain.

This chain connects TRBV9 to TRBJ2-2; 8 nucleotides align to TRBD2. Germline values: CDR1 SGDLS, CDR2 YYNGEE. The CDR3 has 19 amino acids. After removal of 4 bases from V and 4 bases from J, the junction contained 18 bases not matched to a gene. CDR3 region: CASSPLRAGGPRGTGELFF. The CDR3 DNA is TGTGCCAGCAGCCCATTGAGGGCGGGGGGCCCTCGGGGCACCGGGGAGCTGTTTTTT.

CDR3 loop: CASSFGDGNTIYF. The CDR3 bases are TGTGCCAGCAGTTTTGGAGATGGAAACACCATATATTTT. The V call is TRBV27, the J call TRBJ1-3; D is undetermined. V lost 3 bases, J lost 3 bases, and 6 bases lay in between. The CDR3 sequence is 13 residues long. The germline gives CDR1 MNHEY, CDR2 SMNVEV (reference sequence).

The V call is TRBV12-3 or TRBV12-4, the J call TRBJ1-1; D gene unclear. Between the trimmed V and J ends, which lost 7 bases and 5 bases, there was a span of 14 bases. The CDR3 sequence is 13 residues long. This CDR3 is CASTPLRGTEAFF. The CDR3, as DNA: TGTGCCAGCACCCCGCTACGCGGGACTGAAGCTTTCTTT.

The chain combines TRBV9 with TRBJ2-2; D not resolved. Germline lookup yields CDR1 SGDLS and CDR2 YYNGEE. This CDR3 has 13 amino acids. Trimming left V 3 bases short and J 8 bases short, with 11 bases between. CDR3 nucleotide sequence: TGTGCCAGCAGCGCTGGCCCCTCTGGGGAGCTGTTTTTT. Protein: CASSAGPSGELFF.

This chain links TRBV12-3 or TRBV12-4 with TRBJ2-3; D gene unclear. The length of the CDR3 is 13 residues. V lost 5 bases and J lost 5, with 11 bases in between. DNA of the CDR3: TGTGCCAGCAGTCACGGTCCTGGAGATACGCAGTATTTT. Translation gives CASSHGPGDTQYF.

The CDR3 DNA follows: TGTGCCACCAGCACCCCCGAGGAGGGCTCTAATGAAAAACTGTTTTTT. This translates into CATSTPEEGSNEKLFF. This chain links TRBV15 with TRBJ1-4, with D unclear. Trimming removed 4 bases at V and 3 bases at J, with 15 bases between. There are 16 residues in the CDR3. Germline V CDR1 and CDR2: LNHNV, YYDKDF (reference sequence).

This chain links TRBV20-1 with TRBJ1-1; D remains ambiguous. Trimming cost V 2 bases and J 11 bases, with 12 bases left between them. Germline CDR1 and CDR2: DFQATT and SNEGSKA (reference sequence). The CDR3 extends over 11 amino acids. CDR3 sequence (DNA): TGCAGTGCTAGACTGGGGTCGGGGGCTTTCTTT. This codes for CSARLGSGAFF.

J is TRBJ1-6 and V is TRBV9, with 8 nucleotides matching TRBD1. From germline, CDR1 is SGDLS and CDR2 YYNGEE. This CDR3 is 18 amino acids long. V lost 4 bases and J lost 9; bases outside the gene matches: 18. DNA for the CDR3: TGTGCCAGCAGCCCCTCGCTGGACAGGGCACGCATCGGTTCACCCCTCCACTTT. Translated, it gives CASSPSLDRARIGSPLHF.

V gene TRBV11-1 combines with J gene TRBJ2-4, with 9 bases lining up with TRBD1. J gave up 5 bases and V 5 bases, and 7 bases lay outside the gene matches. This CDR3 contains 15 residues. The germline CDR1 and CDR2 sequences are SGHAT and FQDESV (reference sequence). The CDR3 DNA sequence: TGTGCCAGCAGCCCCGGGACAGGGCGTCAAAACATTCAGTACTTC. It encodes CASSPGTGRQNIQYF.

The genes are TRBV11-2 and TRBJ2-7; D possibly corresponds to TRBD1 (5 bases). The V gene's germline CDR1 is SGHAT and CDR2 FQNNGV. The CDR3 runs to 14 residues. V lost 1 base to trimming and J lost 2 bases, with 9 bases between them. This chain's CDR3 is CASSLGTGTYEQYF. CDR3 coding DNA: TGTGCCAGCAGCTTAGGAACAGGTACCTACGAGCAGTACTTC.

The V and J genes are TRBV5-1 and TRBJ2-5; the D is unclear. In germline, CDR1 is SGHRS, CDR2 YFSETQ. The length of the CDR3 is 13 residues. V shed 0 bases and J shed 2 bases, with 5 bases lying between them. CDR3 loop: CASSLGQQETQYF. DNA for the CDR3: TGCGCCAGCAGCTTGGGGCAGCAAGAGACCCAGTACTTC. Filled out from reference TRBV5-1 and TRBJ2-5, the complete variable domain reads KAGVTQTPRYLIKTRGQQVTLSCSPISGHRSVSWYQQTPGQGLQFLFEYFSETQRNKGNFPGRFSGRQFSNSRSEMNVSTLELGDSALYLCASSLGQQETQYFGPGTRLLVL.

The V gene is TRBV4-1, the J gene TRBJ1-1, with D perhaps TRBD1 (6 bases). Per germline, CDR1 MGHRA and CDR2 YSYEKL. The CDR3 loop spans 14 amino acids. Trimming shortened V by 0 bases and J by 7 bases, and 12 bases separated the two germline ends. CDR3: CASSQDGSRGEAFF. CDR3 DNA sequence: TGCGCCAGCAGCCAAGATGGGTCCAGGGGTGAAGCTTTCTTT.

The rearrangement links TRBV7-2 to TRBJ2-5; a possible D gene is TRBD2 (6 bases). This CDR3 has 14 amino acids. Per the germline V gene, CDR1 is SGHTA and CDR2 is FQGNSA. The V end was cut by 2 bases, the J end by 5 bases, with 12 bases between. The CDR3 DNA is TGTGCCAGCAGCTTAACCTCGGCGGGGGAGACCCAGTACTTC. This encodes CASSLTSAGETQYF. The full variable domain, rest sourced from reference TRBV7-2 and TRBJ2-5, is GAGVSQSPSNKVTEKGKDVELRCDPISGHTALYWYRQSLGQGLEFLIYFQGNSAPDKSGLPSDRFSAERTGGSVSTLTIQRTQQEDSAVYLCASSLTSAGETQYFGPGTRLLVL.

The sample holds one count of this clone. The chain employs TRBV7-2 and TRBJ1-1; tentatively, D is TRBD1 (5 bases). V was clipped by 1 base and J by 1 base, with 10 bases between them. Germline V gene sequence: CDR1 SGHTA, CDR2 FQGNSA. The CDR3 covers 15 residues. The CDR3 protein is CASSLGGRGNTEAFF. CDR3 DNA sequence: TGTGCCAGCAGCTTAGGGGGCCGCGGGAACACTGAAGCTTTCTTT.

The chain is built from TRBV6-5 and TRBJ1-1; 7 nucleotides line up with TRBD1. This CDR3 contains 12 residues. V was clipped by 6 bases and J by 6 bases; unmatched bases: 4. Germline lookup yields CDR1 MNHEY and CDR2 SVGAGI. CDR3 nucleotides: TGTGCCAGCAGGTCGGGGACAGCTGAAGCTTTCTTT. Amino acids: CASRSGTAEAFF.

The chain carries TRBV9 and TRBJ2-7; 7 nucleotides line up with TRBD1. V was pared by 0 bases and J by 2 bases, with 14 bases of the junction left unmatched. This CDR3 contains 18 residues. CDR1 is SGDLS, CDR2 YYNGEE, per germline. CDR3 DNA sequence: TGTGCCAGCAGCGTAGGGGCGACAGGGAAGGAAATCACCTACGAGCAGTACTTC. Its protein product is CASSVGATGKEITYEQYF.

The chain uses TRBV5-1 and TRBJ1-3, with 7 bases identical to TRBD1. Germline V gives CDR1 SGHRS, CDR2 YFSETQ. CDR3 size: 16 residues. V was pared by 4 bases and J by 0 bases, with 7 bases of the junction left unmatched. The CDR3 spells CASSPPGGNSGNTIYF. The CDR3 bases are TGCGCCAGCAGCCCCCCAGGGGGGAACTCTGGAAACACCATATATTTT.

The chain couples TRBV6-1 to TRBJ2-3; 8 nucleotides match TRBD2. The CDR3 loop spans 14 amino acids. V shed 6 bases, J shed 6 bases, and the junction held 8 bases outside the gene matches. In germline, CDR1 is MNHNS, CDR2 SASEGT. CDR3 residues: CASRMTGGPDTQYF. The CDR3 DNA is TGTGCCAGCAGGATGACGGGGGGGCCGGATACGCAGTATTTT.

The chain couples TRBV7-9 to TRBJ2-2, with 7 bases matching TRBD1. From germline, CDR1 is SEHNR and CDR2 FQNEAQ (reference sequence). V lost 5 bases and J lost 3; bases outside the gene matches: 3. This CDR3 spans 14 amino acids. The chain's CDR3 is CASSQTGDTGELFF. Written as DNA, the CDR3 is TGTGCCAGCAGCCAAACAGGGGACACCGGGGAGCTGTTTTTT.

The V and J genes are TRBV9 and TRBJ2-1; D might be TRBD1 (6 bases). This CDR3 has 14 residues. Looked up from germline, CDR1 is SGDLS and CDR2 is YYNGEE. Trimming removed 0 bases at V and 5 bases at J, with 9 bases between. The CDR3 sequence: CASSVDAGDNEQFF. CDR3 coding DNA: TGTGCCAGCAGCGTAGATGCAGGGGACAATGAGCAGTTCTTC.

V gene TRBV19 combines with J gene TRBJ1-2; tentatively, D is TRBD1 (5 bases). The CDR3 is 13 residues long. Germline values: CDR1 LNHDA, CDR2 SQIVND (reference sequence). V was trimmed by 5 bases and J by 4 bases, leaving 11 bases between them. CDR3 loop: CASSDSRLYGYTF. Here the CDR3 DNA reads TGTGCCAGTAGTGACAGTAGGCTCTATGGCTACACCTTC.

The V and J genes are TRBV27 and TRBJ1-2; D is uncertain. Germline loops: CDR1 MNHEY, CDR2 SMNVEV (reference sequence). V was clipped by 7 bases and J by 4 bases, with 16 bases between them. The CDR3 consists of 14 residues. The CDR3 sequence: CASTPRSPGYGYTF. The CDR3, as DNA: TGTGCCAGCACCCCGAGGTCGCCGGGCTATGGCTACACCTTC.